The sequence of this TCR beta chain was determined in a study of Ad26.COV2.S vaccination and SARS-CoV-2 variants. General study results and limits: Reports say spike-specific CD8+ and CD4+ T cell responses covered substantial breadth after vaccination.

This clone was detected only once. Its matching antigen is unknown. Method: immunoSEQ multiplex PCR; TCRdb's copy keeps in-frame clones and lacks some. The sample includes around 450,000 clones, less than 95% seen only once; the top ten take more than 3.5%. Stated treatment: roughly 18 received Ad26.COV2.S at low or high dose, single or two shots; roughly five received placebo; per-sample allocation not given. Each sample was drawn 63 days after the first injection (of vaccine or placebo). Germline CDR1 is SNHLY and CDR2 is FYNNEI. The CDR3 covers 14 residues. Trimming cost V 6 bases and J 1 base, with 12 bases left between them.

The origin of this receptor is a person between 18 and 59 years old who received the Ad26.COV2.S COVID-19 vaccine or a placebo. The rearrangement links TRBV2 to TRBJ1-2; the D is unclear. Here the sequenced sample was peripheral blood, taken in a trial of Ad26.COV2.S vaccine versus placebo. Written as DNA, the CDR3 is TGTGCCAGCAGGGACCTCCCGGATAACTATGGCTACACCTTC. This translates into CASRDLPDNYGYTF.